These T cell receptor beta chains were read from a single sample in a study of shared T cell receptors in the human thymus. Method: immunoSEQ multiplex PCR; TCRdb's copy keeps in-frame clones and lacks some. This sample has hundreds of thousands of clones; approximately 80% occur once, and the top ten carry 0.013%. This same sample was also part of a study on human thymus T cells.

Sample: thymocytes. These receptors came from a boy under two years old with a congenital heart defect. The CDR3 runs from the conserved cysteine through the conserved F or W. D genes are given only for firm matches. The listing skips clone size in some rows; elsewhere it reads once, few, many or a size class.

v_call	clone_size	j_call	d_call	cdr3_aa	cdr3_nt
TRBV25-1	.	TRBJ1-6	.	CASSEENSPLHF	TGTGCCAGCAGTGAGGAGAATTCACCCCTCCACTTT
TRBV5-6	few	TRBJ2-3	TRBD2	CASSLDHGGGPSDTQYF	TGTGCCAGCAGCTTGGATCATGGGGGAGGGCCGTCGGATACGCAGTATTTT
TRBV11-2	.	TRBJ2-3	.	CASSLDYSTDTQYF	TGTGCCAGCAGCTTAGACTACAGCACAGATACGCAGTATTTT
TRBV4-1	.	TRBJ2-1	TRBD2	CASSHPGLAGDNEQFF	TGCGCCAGCAGCCACCCGGGACTAGCGGGCGACAATGAGCAGTTCTTC
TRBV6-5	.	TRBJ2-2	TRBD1	CASSYLRDRDTGELFF	TGTGCCAGCAGTTACTTAAGGGACAGGGACACCGGGGAGCTGTTTTTT
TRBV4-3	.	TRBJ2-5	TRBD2	CASSQGGKRGAVETQYF	TGCGCCAGCAGCCAGGGGGGGAAGAGGGGAGCCGTAGAGACCCAGTACTTC
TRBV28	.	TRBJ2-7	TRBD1	CASSLFRDRASYEQYF	TGTGCCAGCAGTTTATTCCGGGACAGGGCCTCCTACGAGCAGTACTTC
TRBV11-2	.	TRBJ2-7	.	CASTGGAHYEQYF	TGTGCCAGCACCGGCGGGGCCCACTACGAGCAGTACTTC
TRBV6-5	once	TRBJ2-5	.	CASKGGEGLKETQYF	TGTGCCAGCAAGGGGGGAGAGGGACTAAAGGAGACCCAGTACTTC
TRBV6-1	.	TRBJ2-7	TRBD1	CASSEGRSDRGVYEQYF	TGTGCCAGCAGTGAAGGAAGGTCGGACAGGGGCGTCTACGAGCAGTACTTC
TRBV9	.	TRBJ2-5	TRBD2	CASSASGGRETQYF	TGTGCCAGCAGCGCCAGCGGGGGGAGGGAGACCCAGTACTTC
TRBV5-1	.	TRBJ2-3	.	CASSLAWARDTDTQYF	TGCGCCAGCAGCTTGGCGTGGGCGAGAGACACAGATACGCAGTATTTT
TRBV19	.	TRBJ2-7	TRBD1	CASSIPGQEPGEQYF	TGTGCCAGTAGTATACCGGGACAGGAGCCGGGGGAGCAGTACTTC
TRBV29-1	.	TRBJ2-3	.	CSVVPGMGHSTDTQYF	TGCAGCGTTGTTCCAGGGATGGGGCATAGCACAGATACGCAGTATTTT
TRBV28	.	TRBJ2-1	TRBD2	CASSLKREVTYNEQFF	TGTGCCAGCAGTTTAAAGCGGGAGGTAACCTACAATGAGCAGTTCTTC
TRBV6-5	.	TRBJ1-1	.	CASRLGGMNTEAFF	TGTGCCAGCAGACTGGGCGGGATGAACACTGAAGCTTTCTTT